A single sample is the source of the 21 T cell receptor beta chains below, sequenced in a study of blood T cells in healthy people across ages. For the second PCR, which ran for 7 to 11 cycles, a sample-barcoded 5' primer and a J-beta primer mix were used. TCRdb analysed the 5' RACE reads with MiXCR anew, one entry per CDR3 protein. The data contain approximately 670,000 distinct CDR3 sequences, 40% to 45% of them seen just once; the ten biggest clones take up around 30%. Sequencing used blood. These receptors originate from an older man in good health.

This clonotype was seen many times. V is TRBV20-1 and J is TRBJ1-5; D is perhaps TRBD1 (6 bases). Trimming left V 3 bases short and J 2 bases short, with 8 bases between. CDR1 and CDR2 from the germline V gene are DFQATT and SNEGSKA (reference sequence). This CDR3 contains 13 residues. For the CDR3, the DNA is TGCAGTGCTAGTCGACAGGGCAATCAGCCCCAGCATTTT. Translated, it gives CSASRQGNQPQHF.

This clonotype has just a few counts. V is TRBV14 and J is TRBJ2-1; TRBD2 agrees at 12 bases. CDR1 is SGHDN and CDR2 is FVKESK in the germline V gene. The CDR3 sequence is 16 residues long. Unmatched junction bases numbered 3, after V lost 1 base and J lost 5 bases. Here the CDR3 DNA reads TGTGCCAGCAGCCAAGGACTAGCGGGAGCGAACAATGAGCAGTTCTTC. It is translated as CASSQGLAGANNEQFF.

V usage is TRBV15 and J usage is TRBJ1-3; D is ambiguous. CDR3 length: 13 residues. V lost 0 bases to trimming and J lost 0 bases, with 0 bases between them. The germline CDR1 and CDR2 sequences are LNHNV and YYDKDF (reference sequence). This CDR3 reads CATSRDSGNTIYF. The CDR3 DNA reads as TGTGCCACCAGCAGAGACTCTGGAAACACCATATATTTT.

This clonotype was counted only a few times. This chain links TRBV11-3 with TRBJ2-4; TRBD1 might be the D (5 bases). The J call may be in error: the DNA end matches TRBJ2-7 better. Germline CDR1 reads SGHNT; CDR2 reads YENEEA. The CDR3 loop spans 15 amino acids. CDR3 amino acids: CASSLEGSGSYEQYF. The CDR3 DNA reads TGTGCCAGCAGCTTAGAGGGTTCAGGGTCCTACGAGCAGTACTTC.

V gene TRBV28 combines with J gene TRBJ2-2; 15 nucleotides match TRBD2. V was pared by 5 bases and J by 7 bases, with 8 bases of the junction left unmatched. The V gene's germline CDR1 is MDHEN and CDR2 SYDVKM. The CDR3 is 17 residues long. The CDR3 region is CASSPRTSGRAIGELFF. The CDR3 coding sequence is TGTGCCAGCAGTCCGAGGACTAGCGGGAGGGCAATCGGGGAGCTGTTTTTT.

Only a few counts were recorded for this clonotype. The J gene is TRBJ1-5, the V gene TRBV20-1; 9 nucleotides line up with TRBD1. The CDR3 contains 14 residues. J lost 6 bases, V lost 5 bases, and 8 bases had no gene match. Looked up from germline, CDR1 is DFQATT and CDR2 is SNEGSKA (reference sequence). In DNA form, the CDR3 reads TGCAGTGCTTTGGCCGGGACAGGGCGTCAGCCCCAGCATTTT. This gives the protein CSALAGTGRQPQHF.

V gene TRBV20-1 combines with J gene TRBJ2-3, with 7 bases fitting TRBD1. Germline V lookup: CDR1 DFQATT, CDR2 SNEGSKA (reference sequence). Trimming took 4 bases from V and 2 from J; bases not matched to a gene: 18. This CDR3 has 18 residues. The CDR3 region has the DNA TGCAGTGCTACGAGGGGGCTAGGAAGTGGCACTGCCACAGATACGCAGTATTTT. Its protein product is CSATRGLGSGTATDTQYF.

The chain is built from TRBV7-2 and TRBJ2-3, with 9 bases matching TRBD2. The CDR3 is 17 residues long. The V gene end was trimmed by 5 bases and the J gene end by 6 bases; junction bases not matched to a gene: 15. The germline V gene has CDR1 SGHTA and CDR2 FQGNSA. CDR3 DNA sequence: TGTGCCAGCAGCCCCGCCCTCACTAGCGGGCGTGGCGATACGCAGTATTTT. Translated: CASSPALTSGRGDTQYF.

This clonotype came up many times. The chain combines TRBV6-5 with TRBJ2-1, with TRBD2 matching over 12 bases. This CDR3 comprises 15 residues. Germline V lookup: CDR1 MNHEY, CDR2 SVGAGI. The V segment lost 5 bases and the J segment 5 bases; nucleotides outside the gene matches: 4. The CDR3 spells CASSPGTSGHNEQFF. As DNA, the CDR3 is TGTGCCAGCAGTCCCGGGACTAGCGGGCACAATGAGCAGTTCTTC.

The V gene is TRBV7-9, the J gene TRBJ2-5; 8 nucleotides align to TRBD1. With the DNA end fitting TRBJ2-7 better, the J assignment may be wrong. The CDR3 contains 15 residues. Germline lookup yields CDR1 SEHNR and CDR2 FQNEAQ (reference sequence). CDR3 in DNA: TGTGCCAGCAGTTATCCTCCGGGACAGGTTTACGAGCAGTACTTC. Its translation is CASSYPPGQVYEQYF.

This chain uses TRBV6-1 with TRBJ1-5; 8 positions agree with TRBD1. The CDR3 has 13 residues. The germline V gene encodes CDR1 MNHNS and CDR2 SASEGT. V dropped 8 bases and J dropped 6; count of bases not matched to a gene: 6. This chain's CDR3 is CASAGQGAQPQHF. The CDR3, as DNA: TGTGCCAGCGCGGGTCAGGGGGCTCAGCCCCAGCATTTT.

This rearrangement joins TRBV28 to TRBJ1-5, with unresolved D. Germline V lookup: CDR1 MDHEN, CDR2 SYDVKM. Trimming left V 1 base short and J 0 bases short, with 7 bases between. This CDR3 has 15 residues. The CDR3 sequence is CASSLFSHSNQPQHF. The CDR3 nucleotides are TGTGCCAGCAGTTTATTCAGCCATAGCAATCAGCCCCAGCATTTT.

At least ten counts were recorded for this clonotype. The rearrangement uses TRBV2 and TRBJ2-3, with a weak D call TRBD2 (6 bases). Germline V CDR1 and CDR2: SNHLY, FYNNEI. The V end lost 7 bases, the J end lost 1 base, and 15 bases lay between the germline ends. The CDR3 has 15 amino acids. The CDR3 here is CASNIPGGGTDTQYF. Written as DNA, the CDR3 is TGTGCCAGCAACATCCCCGGGGGTGGCACAGATACGCAGTATTTT.

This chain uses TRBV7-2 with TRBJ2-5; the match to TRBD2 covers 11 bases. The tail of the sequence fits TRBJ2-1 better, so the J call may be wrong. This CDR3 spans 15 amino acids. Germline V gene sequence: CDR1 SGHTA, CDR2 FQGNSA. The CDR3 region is CASSEGLAGQETQFF. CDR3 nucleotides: TGTGCCAGCAGCGAAGGACTAGCGGGCCAAGAGACCCAGTTCTTC.

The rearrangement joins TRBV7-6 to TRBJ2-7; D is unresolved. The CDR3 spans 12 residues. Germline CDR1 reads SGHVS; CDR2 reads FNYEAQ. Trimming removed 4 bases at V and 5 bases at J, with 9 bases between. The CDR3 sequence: CASSSVSNEQYF. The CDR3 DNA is TGTGCCAGCAGCTCCGTTTCTAACGAGCAGTACTTC.

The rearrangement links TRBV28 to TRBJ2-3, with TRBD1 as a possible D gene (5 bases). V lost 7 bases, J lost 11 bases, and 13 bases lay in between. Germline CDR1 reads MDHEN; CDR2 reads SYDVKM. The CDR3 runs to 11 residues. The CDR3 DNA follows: TGTGCCAGCAAAGGGGCAGACATGCAGTATTTT. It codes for CASKGADMQYF.

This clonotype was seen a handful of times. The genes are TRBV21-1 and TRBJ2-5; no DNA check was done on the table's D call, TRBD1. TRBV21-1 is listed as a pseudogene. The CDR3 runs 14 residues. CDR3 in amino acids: CANRKTPRPETQYF. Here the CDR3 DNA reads TGTGCCAACCGTAAGACCCCTAGGCCGGAGACCCAGTACTTC.

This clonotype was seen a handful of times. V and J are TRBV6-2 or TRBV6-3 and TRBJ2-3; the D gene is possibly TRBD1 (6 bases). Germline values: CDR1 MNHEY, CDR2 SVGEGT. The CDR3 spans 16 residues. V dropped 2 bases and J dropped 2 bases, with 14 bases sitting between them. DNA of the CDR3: TGTGCCAGCAGTTACCAAGGGACACTATCCACAGATACGCAGTATTTT. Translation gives CASSYQGTLSTDTQYF.

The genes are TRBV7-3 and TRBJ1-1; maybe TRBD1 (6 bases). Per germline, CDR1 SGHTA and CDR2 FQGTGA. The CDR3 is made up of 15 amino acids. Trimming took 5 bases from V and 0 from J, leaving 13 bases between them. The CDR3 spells CASSQPGGLNTEAFF. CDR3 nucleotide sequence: TGTGCCAGCAGCCAACCCGGGGGCTTGAACACTGAAGCTTTCTTT.

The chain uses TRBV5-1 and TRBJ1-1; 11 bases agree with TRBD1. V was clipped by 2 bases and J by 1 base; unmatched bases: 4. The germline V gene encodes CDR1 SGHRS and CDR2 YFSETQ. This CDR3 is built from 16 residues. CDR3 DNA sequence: TGCGCCAGCAGCTTTGGTGGGACAGGGGGGAACACTGAAGCTTTCTTT. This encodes CASSFGGTGGNTEAFF.

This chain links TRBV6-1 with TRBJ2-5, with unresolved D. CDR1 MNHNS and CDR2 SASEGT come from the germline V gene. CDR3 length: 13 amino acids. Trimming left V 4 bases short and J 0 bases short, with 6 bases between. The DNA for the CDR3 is TGTGCCAGCAGTGTTAAATACCAAGAGACCCAGTACTTC. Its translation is CASSVKYQETQYF.